This section outlines one T cell receptor beta chain sequence together with its context. Its antigen specificity is not known. Per-base quality was not reported, and no clone a single base away is much larger than it. TCRbeta CDR3 regions were amplified from genomic DNA by means of the immunoSEQ Assay, a bias-controlled multiplex PCR. Processing in the source paper ran as follows. Nucleated cell counts per sample were estimated from amplification of reference gene primers within the assay. To quantify the absolute abundance of each unique TCRbeta CDR3 rearrangement, sequence reads were collapsed and filtered. For each sample, productive Simpson clonality was calculated by taking the square root of Simpson's diversity index across productive rearrangements. Here the immuneACCESS table is served through TCRdb, limited to in-frame sequences with V and J called. Missing clones are a known gap in these copies; in checked studies unresolved V genes cover under half, and the rest lacks a known reason. The V and J calls and clone size were taken over from that table, and D and trimming were inferred from the DNA. The sample table lists some 20,000 clones, approximately 86% of them with a count of one. Approximately 11% of the sample goes to the ten largest clones.

The data derive from a study of blood T cell repertoires in COVID-19 (dated by TCRdb to between 2020 and 2021). Regarding the research as a whole: Samples from collaborators originated in the United States, Italy and Spain and spanned both the acute and convalescent phases of COVID-19. The material from the prospective study consisted of cDNA or gDNA derived from T cells, B-cell-depleted T cells, or PBMCs. Deeply sampled blood TCRbeta repertoires from subjects exposed to, actively infected with, or recovered from COVID-19 were included in the dataset. A freely available public database, intended as a resource for researchers studying the immune response to SARS-CoV-2, is where the repertoires were released. Samples were obtained from the ongoing ImmuneRACE study (first 160 participants) and from approximately 1,200 subjects provided by 6 global collaborators. The sample metadata nearly always contained a de-identified subject ID, COVID-19 status, age in years and sex. HLA class I and class II types, where available, came from metadata supplied by the sample provider rather than from assay-based typing. Study-wide conclusions, independent of this receptor: The quantity of clinical and demographic metadata differed by source and by participant and was supplied without curation.

Looking up the germline V gene yields CDR1 SGHNT and CDR2 YENEEA. The CDR3 goes from the cysteine to the phenylalanine over 16 residues. The retained sequence is limited to the CDR3, 48 bases, with the frame set at the first base. V ends up 5 bases short and J 4 bases short, with an unmatched junction base count of 8. Collaborating institutions collected whole blood in K2EDTA tubes following their own protocols. Collaborator samples were shipped for TCRbeta analysis as frozen whole blood, isolated PBMCs, or DNA extracted from either sample type. Sequenced: peripheral blood. The chain couples TRBV11-3 to TRBJ1-4, and 9 bases in between align with TRBD1. This receptor was identified in a human donor in a cohort sampled during active COVID-19. The DNA reads as follows: TGTGCCAGCAGCAACGGGTGGGACAGGGTTAATGAAAAACTGTTTTTT. It codes for CASSNGWDRVNEKLFF.